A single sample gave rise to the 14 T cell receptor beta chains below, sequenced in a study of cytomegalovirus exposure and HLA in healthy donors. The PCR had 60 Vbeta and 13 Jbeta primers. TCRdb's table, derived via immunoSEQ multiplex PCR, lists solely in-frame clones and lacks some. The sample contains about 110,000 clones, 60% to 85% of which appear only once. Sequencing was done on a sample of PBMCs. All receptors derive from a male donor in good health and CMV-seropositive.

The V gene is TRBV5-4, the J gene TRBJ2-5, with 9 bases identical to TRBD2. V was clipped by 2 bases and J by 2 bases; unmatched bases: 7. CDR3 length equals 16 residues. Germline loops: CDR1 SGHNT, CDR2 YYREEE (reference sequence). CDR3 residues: CASSLPGLAVQETQYF. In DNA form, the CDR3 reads TGTGCCAGCAGCTTACCGGGACTAGCCGTACAAGAGACCCAGTACTTC.

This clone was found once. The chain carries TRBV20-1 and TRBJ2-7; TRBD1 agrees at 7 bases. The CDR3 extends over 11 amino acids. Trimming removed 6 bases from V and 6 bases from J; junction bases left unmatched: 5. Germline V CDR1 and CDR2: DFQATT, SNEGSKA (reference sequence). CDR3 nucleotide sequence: TGCAGTGCCCGAGACAGGGTCGAGCAGTACTTC. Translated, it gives CSARDRVEQYF.

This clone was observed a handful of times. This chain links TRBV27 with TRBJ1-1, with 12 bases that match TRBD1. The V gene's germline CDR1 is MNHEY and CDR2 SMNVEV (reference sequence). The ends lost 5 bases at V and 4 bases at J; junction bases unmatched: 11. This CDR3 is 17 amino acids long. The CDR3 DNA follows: TGTGCCAGCAGTACTTACCGGGACAGGGGGCCCAGCACTGAAGCTTTCTTT. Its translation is CASSTYRDRGPSTEAFF.

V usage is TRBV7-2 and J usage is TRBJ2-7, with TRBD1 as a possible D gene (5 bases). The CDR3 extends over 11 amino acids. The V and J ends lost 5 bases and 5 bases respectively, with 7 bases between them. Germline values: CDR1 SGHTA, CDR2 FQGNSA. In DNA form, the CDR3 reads TGTGCCAGCAGCCAACAGGACGAGCAGTACTTC. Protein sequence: CASSQQDEQYF.

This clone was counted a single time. CDR3 sequence reads: CASSLGVAGDEQYF. DNA for the CDR3: TGTGCCAGCAGCTTAGGGGTAGCCGGGGACGAGCAGTACTTC. The chain uses TRBV11-3 and TRBJ2-7; D is possibly TRBD2 (5 bases). The CDR3 contains 14 residues. CDR1 is SGHNT, CDR2 YENEEA, per germline. V was cut by 1 base and J by 5 bases, with 12 bases left in between.

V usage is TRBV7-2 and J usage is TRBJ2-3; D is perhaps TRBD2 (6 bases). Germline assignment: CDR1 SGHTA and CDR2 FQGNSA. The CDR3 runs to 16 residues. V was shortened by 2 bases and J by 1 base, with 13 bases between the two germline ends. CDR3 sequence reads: CASSLQAGRRTDTQYF. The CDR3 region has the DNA TGTGCCAGCAGCTTACAAGCGGGTCGGCGCACAGATACGCAGTATTTT.

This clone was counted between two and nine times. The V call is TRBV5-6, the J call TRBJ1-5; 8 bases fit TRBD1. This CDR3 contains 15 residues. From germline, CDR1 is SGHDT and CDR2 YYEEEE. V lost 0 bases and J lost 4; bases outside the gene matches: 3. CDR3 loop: CASSLVGTGNQPQHF. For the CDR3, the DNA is TGTGCCAGCAGCTTGGTCGGGACAGGAAATCAGCCCCAGCATTTT.

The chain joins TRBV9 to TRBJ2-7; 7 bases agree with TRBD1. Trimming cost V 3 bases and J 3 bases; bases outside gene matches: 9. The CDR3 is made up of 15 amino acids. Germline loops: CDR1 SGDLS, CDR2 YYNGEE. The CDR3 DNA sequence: TGTGCCAGCAGCGCCGGACAGGAACGACACTACGAGCAGTACTTC. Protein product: CASSAGQERHYEQYF.

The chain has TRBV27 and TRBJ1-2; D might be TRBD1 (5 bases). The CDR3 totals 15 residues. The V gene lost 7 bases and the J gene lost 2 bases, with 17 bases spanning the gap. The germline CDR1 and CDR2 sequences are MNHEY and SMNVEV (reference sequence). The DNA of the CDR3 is TGTGCCAGCACGGATCGTCCAGGGTACAACTATGGCTACACCTTC. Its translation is CASTDRPGYNYGYTF.

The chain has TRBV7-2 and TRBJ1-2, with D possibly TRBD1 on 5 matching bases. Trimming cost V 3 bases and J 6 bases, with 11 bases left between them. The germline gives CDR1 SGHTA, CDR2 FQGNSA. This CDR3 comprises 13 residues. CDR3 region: CASSFGRVDGYTF. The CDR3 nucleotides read TGTGCCAGCAGCTTCGGCAGGGTAGATGGCTACACCTTC.

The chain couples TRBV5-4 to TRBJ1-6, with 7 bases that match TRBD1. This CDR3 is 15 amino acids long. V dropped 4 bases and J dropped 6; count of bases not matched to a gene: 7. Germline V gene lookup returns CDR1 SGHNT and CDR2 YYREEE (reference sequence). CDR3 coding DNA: TGTGCCAGCAGCGGAACCGGGACAGTTAATTCACCCCTCCACTTT. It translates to CASSGTGTVNSPLHF.

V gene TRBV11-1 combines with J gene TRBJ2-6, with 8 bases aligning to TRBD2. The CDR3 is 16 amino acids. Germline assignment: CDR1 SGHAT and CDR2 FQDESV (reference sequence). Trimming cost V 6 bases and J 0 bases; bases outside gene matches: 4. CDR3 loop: CASRLSGGSGANVLTF. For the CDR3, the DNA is TGTGCCAGCAGGCTCAGCGGGGGCTCTGGGGCCAACGTCCTGACTTTC. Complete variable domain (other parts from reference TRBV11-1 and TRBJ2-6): EAEVAQSPRYKITEKSQAVAFWCDPISGHATLYWYRQILGQGPELLVQFQDESVVDDSQLPKDRFSAERLKGVDSTLKIQPAELGDSAMYLCASRLSGGSGANVLTFGAGSRLTVL.

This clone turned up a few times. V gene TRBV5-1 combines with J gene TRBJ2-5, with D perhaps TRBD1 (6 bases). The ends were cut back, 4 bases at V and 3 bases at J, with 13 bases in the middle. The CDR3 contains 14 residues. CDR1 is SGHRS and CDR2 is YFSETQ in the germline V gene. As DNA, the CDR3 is TGCGCCAGCAGCCTAAGGACAGTTAAAGAGACCCAGTACTTC. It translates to CASSLRTVKETQYF.

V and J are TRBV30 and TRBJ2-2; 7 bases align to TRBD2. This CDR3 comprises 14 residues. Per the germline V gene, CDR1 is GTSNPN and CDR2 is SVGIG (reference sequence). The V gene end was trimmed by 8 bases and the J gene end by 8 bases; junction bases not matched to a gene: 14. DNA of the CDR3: TGTGCCGGACGACCCAAGCGGGAAAATGGGGAGCTGTTTTTT. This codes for CAGRPKRENGELFF.